The source of this TCR beta chain is a study of response to subunit inactivated influenza vaccine. Study-wide results and limits: It was the authors' suggestion that each seasonal influenza vaccination recruits few new T cells.

TCRdb fed the RT-PCR reads into MiXCR, producing one record per CDR3 protein. The sample records hundreds of thousands of distinct CDR3 sequences, 9% to 15% being singletons. This clonotype was seen repeatedly, ten times or more. Its target is not known. The CDR3 is 13 residues long. V lost 6 bases and J 2 bases, leaving 11 bases between the germline ends. Germline V gene data show CDR1 as DFQATT and CDR2 as SNEGSKA (reference sequence). The clonotype originates from a man over 45 who received an inactivated influenza vaccine. V gene TRBV20-1 combines with J gene TRBJ1-5; D unresolved. Source: non-naive T cells sorted from PBMCs, taken approximately 15 days before vaccination. The CDR3, as DNA: TGCAGTGCCCCTTCGTGGGGCAATCAGCCCCAGCATTTT. It yields the protein CSAPSWGNQPQHF.